This is a list of T cell receptor beta chains from one sample in a study of cytomegalovirus exposure and HLA in healthy donors. The assay was immunoSEQ multiplex PCR, and TCRdb's table has in-frame clones only and misses some. The table includes about 180,000 clones, roughly 80% detected once. The specimen was PBMCs. The source is a man aged 25 to 45 in good health and CMV-seropositive. Both conserved end residues are part of each CDR3. The order of the fields is D gene, clone size, J gene, V gene, CDR3 DNA, CDR3 protein. A D gene is named only where the DNA matches it firmly. The size of a clone is reported for some rows only, either as once, few or many, or as a class for expanded clones.

>TRBD1|-|TRBJ2-5|TRBV5-1
TGCGCCAGTGGAACAGGGGGCATAAAGGAGACCCAGTACTTC
CASGTGGIKETQYF
>TRBD2|once|TRBJ2-1|TRBV7-9
TGTGCCAGCAGCTTATTAGCGGGGGGTTACAATGAGCAGTTCTTC
CASSLLAGGYNEQFF
>TRBD1|-|TRBJ1-5|TRBV19
TGTGCCAGTAGGAGATTAGCATTGGACAGGGAGGGCAATCAGCCCCAGCATTTT
CASRRLALDREGNQPQHF
>-|-|TRBJ1-1|TRBV25-1
TGTGCCAGCAGTGAGTATGGAGGACAGCCCCGAGGGACCACTGAAGCTTTCTTT
CASSEYGGQPRGTTEAFF
>TRBD2|many|TRBJ2-5|TRBV7-9
TGTGCCAGCAGCTTCCCGGGACTAGCGGGGGGGAGGGAAGAGACCCAGTACTTC
CASSFPGLAGGREETQYF
>TRBD2|-|TRBJ2-3|TRBV9
TGTGCCAGCAGCGTAGCTCCCAGCGGGGGCAGCACAGATACGCAGTATTTT
CASSVAPSGGSTDTQYF
>TRBD2|-|TRBJ2-1|TRBV7-6
TGTGCCAGCTCGAGCGGGGGGGCCTACAATGAGCAGTTCTTC
CASSSGGAYNEQFF
>-|-|TRBJ1-3|TRBV27
TGTGCCAGCAGTTCCCTAGACGGGGGGGAATGCTCTGGAAACACCATATATTTT
CASSSLDGGECSGNTIYF
>-|-|TRBJ2-7|TRBV7-9
TGTTCCAGCAGCTTTTCGGGGGGCCCGAGCTCCTACGAGCAGTACTTC
CSSSFSGGPSSYEQYF
>TRBD1|-|TRBJ2-7|TRBV7-9
TGTGCCAGCAGCTTAGGACAGGGGTTATCGTACGAGCAGTACTTC
CASSLGQGLSYEQYF
>TRBD2|-|TRBJ2-1|TRBV4-3
TGCGCCAGCAGCCCGGGACTAGCGGGGGGCTTATCCTACAATGAGCAGTTCTTC
CASSPGLAGGLSYNEQFF
>TRBD1|-|TRBJ2-7|TRBV11-3
TGTGCCAGCAGCTTAAGGACAGGGGGCTACGAGCAGTACTTC
CASSLRTGGYEQYF
>-|-|TRBJ2-1|TRBV15
TGTGCCACCAGCAGAGGAGGGCTAGCCAATGAGCAGTTCTTC
CATSRGGLANEQFF
>TRBD2|-|TRBJ2-3|TRBV7-6
TGTGCCAGCAGCTTATTCGGACTAGCGGGGGGGGAAACTAGCACAGATACGCAGTATTTT
CASSLFGLAGGETSTDTQYF
>-|-|TRBJ2-6|TRBV5-1
TGCGCCAGCAGCTTAAAAAATTTATTGGGACTTCCATCTGGGGCCAACGTCCTGACTTTC
CASSLKNLLGLPSGANVLTF
>TRBD1|-|TRBJ1-1|TRBV30
TGTGCCTGGAGTGTAAGAGTGACAGGGACGAACACTGAAGCTTTCTTT
CAWSVRVTGTNTEAFF
>TRBD2|-|TRBJ2-3|TRBV7-9
TGTGCCAGCAGCTTAGCCGGCGGAGCGGGAAGAGATACGCAGTATTTT
CASSLAGGAGRDTQYF
>-|-|TRBJ2-5|TRBV10-3
TGTGCCATCAGTGAGTCCCCAGCAGGAGAGACCCAGTACTTC
CAISESPAGETQYF
>-|-|TRBJ1-6|TRBV15
TGTGCCACCAGCGGTAGCAGGGGCCCTACTAATTCACCCCTCCACTTT
CATSGSRGPTNSPLHF
>TRBD2|-|TRBJ2-3|TRBV2
TGTGCCAGCAGTCCTGGACTAGCCGGTATCTCAGATACGCAGTATTTT
CASSPGLAGISDTQYF
>-|-|TRBJ2-3|TRBV6-5
TGTGCCTCCTCAGAGGTAGAACCCCGCACAGATACGCAGTATTTT
CASSEVEPRTDTQYF
>TRBD1|few|TRBJ1-6|TRBV7-9
TGTGCCAGCAGCTTAGGGACAGGGTCGGGTTCACCCCTCCACTTT
CASSLGTGSGSPLHF
>TRBD1|-|TRBJ2-3|TRBV27
TGTGCCAGCAGTTTCTGGTTCACGGGGGCCGGGACAGGTGTAGATACGCAGTATTTT
CASSFWFTGAGTGVDTQYF
>TRBD1|once|TRBJ2-7|TRBV6-4
TGTGCCAGCATCCCCGGACAGGGGGCTCTGGGGGAGCAGTACTTC
CASIPGQGALGEQYF
>TRBD1|-|TRBJ1-2|TRBV27
TGTGCCACCCGGATCCTCCCCGGGACAGGGGGCCGGTATGGCTACACCTTC
CATRILPGTGGRYGYTF
>TRBD1|-|TRBJ2-7|TRBV6-1
TGTGCCAGCAGCTTAACTGGGACAGTCTACGAGCAGTACTTC
CASSLTGTVYEQYF
>TRBD1|-|TRBJ2-1|TRBV5-1
TGCGCCAGCAGCTATGGGACAGGGGACAATGAGCAGTTCTTC
CASSYGTGDNEQFF
>-|-|TRBJ1-2|TRBV4-3
TGCGCCAGCAGCGAAGGTCTTAGCGATGGCTACACCTTC
CASSEGLSDGYTF
>TRBD2|few|TRBJ2-7|TRBV14
TGTGCCAGCAGCCTTGCTCCGCCTAGCGGGAGGGCCTCCTACGAGCAGTACTTC
CASSLAPPSGRASYEQYF
>TRBD2|-|TRBJ2-5|TRBV13
TGTGCCAGCAGCTTACCCAGCGGGGGGGCCCCAATCCAAGAGACCCAGTACTTC
CASSLPSGGAPIQETQYF
>TRBD2|few|TRBJ2-7|TRBV19
TGTGCCAGTAGTGTCCTCGGGGGGGAGCAGTACTTC
CASSVLGGEQYF
>TRBD1|-|TRBJ2-2|TRBV11-3
TGTGCCAGCAGCCCGGGACAGGGAGACACCGGGGAGCTGTTTTTT
CASSPGQGDTGELFF
>-|-|TRBJ1-5|TRBV30
TGTGCCTGGAGTATGGGTCAGGCCCCCCAGCATTTT
CAWSMGQAPQHF
>TRBD2|-|TRBJ2-1|TRBV18
TGTGCCAGCTCACCACCGGTTCCACTAGCGGGGGGGCATGAGCAGTTCTTC
CASSPPVPLAGGHEQFF
>TRBD2|-|TRBJ2-3|TRBV7-2
TGTGCCAGCAGTTTGCGGGGGGTAGGCACAGATACGCAGTATTTT
CASSLRGVGTDTQYF
>TRBD2|once|TRBJ2-7|TRBV27
TGTGCCAGCAGAAGGACTAGCGGCTACGAGCAGTACTTC
CASRRTSGYEQYF
>TRBD2|-|TRBJ2-7|TRBV19
TGTGCCAGTAGTTCTCAGCGGGAGATGGAGCAGTACTTC
CASSSQREMEQYF
>TRBD2|-|TRBJ2-3|TRBV9
TGTGCCAGCAGCGTGCTGACTAGCGGGGCAGGTACGCAGTATTTT
CASSVLTSGAGTQYF
>-|once|TRBJ1-3|TRBV7-9
TGTGCCAGCAGCTTATCGGGCGCAGGGCGCAACACCATATATTTT
CASSLSGAGRNTIYF
>TRBD2|few|TRBJ2-3|TRBV5-1
TGCGCCAGCAGCCCGGGACTAGCGGGGGGCACAGATACGCAGTATTTT
CASSPGLAGGTDTQYF
>TRBD1|-|TRBJ2-1|TRBV2
TGTGCCAGCAGTGCGCTACCGGGACAGTACAATGAGCAGTTCTTC
CASSALPGQYNEQFF
>TRBD1|-|TRBJ2-7|TRBV11-3
TGTGCCAGCAGCTTCCGAACGGGGACAGGGGACAACGAGCAGTACTTC
CASSFRTGTGDNEQYF